Below, one TCR beta chain is given with its context. What it recognizes is unknown. The data derive from a study of immune heterogeneity within non-small cell lung tumors. Study summary: There was 1 tumor not otherwise specified, along with 10 non-squamous carcinomas and several squamous cell carcinomas.

For the TCR beta CDR3, multiplex PCR with 32 V and 13 J primers performed the amplification. From the multiplex PCR reads, TCRdb called clonotypes with MiXCR, one entry per CDR3 protein. The data show roughly 1,900 distinct CDR3 sequences, about 22% seen once. The CDR3 runs 17 residues. The germline gives CDR1 LGHDT, CDR2 YNNKEL (reference sequence). The trim removed 1 base at V and 2 bases at J, leaving 7 bases unmatched. TCRs were amplified from 600 ng gDNA of bulk tumor per sample. Far-apart biopsies, several per primary tumor, were taken during surgery. Undergoing curative surgery were patients whose non-small cell lung cancer was untreated and newly diagnosed. There were 15 donors in total. They were all newly diagnosed non-small cell lung cancer patients undergoing surgery with curative intent. Study results and caveats: A significant, moderate positive correlation (R around 0.34) linked local T-cell clonality and tumor mutational burden. Tumor sites within a patient were found to share identical dominant CDR3 beta clonotypes, and site-unique high-frequency clones were also present.

The sequenced sample consisted of lung tumor tissue. The J gene is TRBJ2-1, the V gene TRBV3-1, with 8 bases identical to TRBD2. This clonotype was sampled from a woman between 50 and 59 years old with non-small cell lung cancer. This CDR3 is CASSQGTIGGAYNEQFF. CDR3 in DNA: TGTGCCAGCAGCCAAGGGACTATCGGGGGGGCCTACAATGAGCAGTTCTTC.